This T cell receptor (beta chain) comes out of a study of post-analysis software for immune sequencing data. The authors incorporated unique molecular identifiers into the TCR beta cDNA libraries. TCRdb re-derived calls from the PCR reads in MiXCR, one entry per CDR3 protein. The sample records some 160,000 distinct CDR3 sequences, 36% being singletons. This TCR was recovered from a girl aged 5 to 17 with multiple sclerosis. The sequences come from blood, collected after autologous hematopoietic stem cell transplantation.

CDR3 sequence: CASSGQGPGYNEQFF. The CDR3 nucleotides read TGTGCCAGCAGCGGACAGGGACCGGGGTACAATGAGCAGTTCTTC. This chain links TRBV9 with TRBJ2-1, with 7 bases lining up with TRBD1. The V gene's germline CDR1 is SGDLS and CDR2 YYNGEE. V shed 3 bases and J 4 bases; nucleotides not matched to a gene: 7. The CDR3 extends over 15 amino acids. The entire variable domain, with the rest obtained from reference TRBV9 and TRBJ2-1, is as follows: DSGVTQTPKHLITATGQRVTLRCSPRSGDLSVYWYQQSLDQGLQFLIQYYNGEERAKGNILERFSAQQFPDLHSELNLSSLELGDSALYFCASSGQGPGYNEQFFGPGTRLTVL.